A single sample is the source of the 17 T cell receptor beta chains below, sequenced in a study of shared clonotypes between healthy human individuals. The protocol was immunoSEQ multiplex PCR, while the TCRdb copy is restricted to in-frame clones and leaves out a portion. This table holds about 480,000 clones, roughly 78% found once. Material for sequencing was PBMCs. Source of these receptors: a woman aged 40 to 49 in good health. Some clones in this sample may be carry-over from other donors' samples.

The CDR3 loop reads CASSMTGGPRGTDTQYF. DNA for the CDR3: TGTGCCAGTAGTATGACAGGGGGTCCTCGTGGCACAGATACGCAGTATTTT. The V and J genes are TRBV19 and TRBJ2-3, with 9 bases fitting TRBD1. CDR3 size: 17 residues. In germline, CDR1 is LNHDA, CDR2 SQIVND (reference sequence). Trimming cost V 3 bases and J 1 base; bases outside gene matches: 8. Supplemented by reference TRBV19 and TRBJ2-3, the full variable domain reads DGGITQSPKYLFRKEGQNVTLSCEQNLNHDAMYWYRQDPGQGLRLIYYSQIVNDFQKGDIAEGYSVSREKKESFPLTVTSAQKNPTAFYLCASSMTGGPRGTDTQYFGPGTRLTVL.

The rearrangement joins TRBV4-1 to TRBJ2-1, with a possible D match to TRBD2 (5 bases). CDR1 and CDR2 from the germline V gene are MGHRA and YSYEKL. The CDR3 has 15 amino acids. V was shortened by 2 bases and J by 5 bases, with 13 bases between the two germline ends. The CDR3 region has the DNA TGCGCCAGCAGCCAAATACACGTCGGGGACAATGAGCAGTTCTTC. Its protein is CASSQIHVGDNEQFF.

V usage is TRBV6-5 and J usage is TRBJ1-1; D might be TRBD1 (5 bases). The CDR3 runs 12 residues. CDR1 is MNHEY and CDR2 is SVGAGI in the germline V gene. V shed 5 bases and J shed 4 bases, with 8 bases lying between them. DNA for the CDR3: TGTGCCAGCAGTGGGACGGGCACTGAAGCTTTCTTT. Translated: CASSGTGTEAFF.

The chain is built from TRBV4-3 and TRBJ2-7; the match to TRBD1 covers 7 bases. V lost 6 bases, J lost 6 bases, and 8 bases stayed unmatched. The CDR3 has 13 residues. Germline CDR1 LGHNA, CDR2 YSLEER. The CDR3 is CASSPTGVTEQYF. Here the CDR3 DNA reads TGCGCCAGCAGTCCTACAGGGGTAACCGAGCAGTACTTC.

The V gene is TRBV6-1, the J gene TRBJ2-1; TRBD2 matches at 11 bases. The CDR3 length is 13 residues. Germline CDR1 is MNHNS and CDR2 is SASEGT. Germline trimming cut 1 base from V and 14 bases from J; bases unmatched to any gene: 4. The CDR3: CASSEVIAGGEFF. The CDR3 bases are TGTGCCAGCAGTGAAGTGATAGCGGGAGGGGAGTTCTTC.

The V and J genes are TRBV9 and TRBJ2-5; the match to TRBD2 covers 7 bases. The CDR3 is made up of 15 amino acids. Germline lookup yields CDR1 SGDLS and CDR2 YYNGEE. J gave up 2 bases and V 4 bases, and 8 bases lay outside the gene matches. DNA of the CDR3: TGTGCCAGCAGCCTCAACTTGGGAGGGCAAGAGACCCAGTACTTC. This gives the protein CASSLNLGGQETQYF. Looking up the rest from reference TRBV9 and TRBJ2-5 gives the full variable domain: DSGVTQTPKHLITATGQRVTLRCSPRSGDLSVYWYQQSLDQGLQFLIQYYNGEERAKGNILERFSAQQFPDLHSELNLSSLELGDSALYFCASSLNLGGQETQYFGPGTRLLVL.

This clone was picked up a small number of times. This chain uses TRBV4-2 with TRBJ1-2, with 7 bases lining up with TRBD1. The CDR3 has 15 amino acids. Germline CDR1 reads LGHNA; CDR2 reads YNFKEQ. The J segment lost 8 bases and the V segment lost 4 bases, leaving 13 bases of the junction unmatched. Written as DNA, the CDR3 is TGTGCCAGCAGCCCCGGAGACAGGGCCACGCTCGGCTACACCTTC. It is translated as CASSPGDRATLGYTF.

The chain combines TRBV27 with TRBJ1-2, with 7 bases matching TRBD1. Trimming cost V 6 bases and J 4 bases; bases outside gene matches: 5. The CDR3 consists of 13 residues. CDR1 is MNHEY, CDR2 SMNVEV, per germline (reference sequence). In DNA, the CDR3 is TGTGCCAGCAGAGTGCAGGGGGGCTATGGCTACACCTTC. It codes for CASRVQGGYGYTF.

CDR3 coding DNA: TGTGCCAGCAGTTCCCCGGACATCCGTTACGAGCAGTACTTC. Translating it yields CASSSPDIRYEQYF. This chain connects TRBV28 to TRBJ2-7; possibly TRBD1 for D (5 bases). Trimming shortened V by 4 bases and J by 4 bases, and 14 bases separated the two germline ends. This CDR3 comprises 14 residues. In germline, CDR1 is MDHEN, CDR2 SYDVKM. The whole variable domain, remainder taken from reference TRBV28 and TRBJ2-7, is DVKVTQSSRYLVKRTGEKVFLECVQDMDHENMFWYRQDPGLGLRLIYFSYDVKMKEKGDIPEGYSVSREKKERFSLILESASTNQTSMYLCASSSPDIRYEQYFGPGTRLTVT.

A single count supports this clone. The rearrangement uses TRBV5-4 and TRBJ2-1, with 9 bases identical to TRBD1. CDR3 size: 13 residues. V was pared by 4 bases and J by 8 bases, with 4 bases of the junction left unmatched. The germline V gene has CDR1 SGHNT and CDR2 YYREEE (reference sequence). The CDR3 DNA sequence: TGTGCCAGCAGCCCCAACAGGGGGCATGAGCAGTTCTTC. Its translation: CASSPNRGHEQFF.

This chain joins TRBV4-2 and TRBJ2-5; 7 nucleotides agree with TRBD1. CDR1 is LGHNA and CDR2 is YNFKEQ in the germline V gene. The CDR3 has 14 amino acids. The ends lost 0 bases at V and 6 bases at J; junction bases unmatched: 4. The CDR3 spells CASSQDRGGKTQYF. CDR3 nucleotide sequence: TGTGCCAGCAGCCAAGATCGAGGGGGCAAGACCCAGTACTTC.

The chain uses TRBV7-2 and TRBJ2-1; 10 positions match TRBD2. Trimming at V came to 5 bases and at J to 8 bases, leaving 9 bases not matched to a gene. The V gene's germline CDR1 is SGHTA and CDR2 FQGNSA. This CDR3 region has 15 residues. The CDR3 protein is CASSPQAGGSDEQFF. Written as DNA, the CDR3 is TGTGCCAGCAGCCCCCAAGCGGGAGGGTCCGATGAGCAGTTCTTC.

The J gene is TRBJ2-3, the V gene TRBV27; 13 nucleotides line up with TRBD2. The length of the CDR3 is 12 residues. CDR1 MNHEY and CDR2 SMNVEV come from the germline V gene (reference sequence). J gave up 14 bases and V 5 bases, and 4 bases lay outside the gene matches. In DNA form, the CDR3 reads TGTGCCAGCAGTACGGGACTAGCGGGATGGTATTTT. It codes for CASSTGLAGWYF.

The J gene is TRBJ1-5, the V gene TRBV28; TRBD1 might be the D (5 bases). Trimming pared 6 bases from V and 7 bases from J, leaving 19 bases between. Germline loops: CDR1 MDHEN, CDR2 SYDVKM. There are 15 residues in the CDR3. The CDR3 DNA reads TGTGCCAGCAGCCCGCGACGGGGGGTCGAACAGCCCCAGCATTTT. Translating gives CASSPRRGVEQPQHF. The complete variable domain, with remaining parts taken from reference TRBV28 and TRBJ1-5, reads DVKVTQSSRYLVKRTGEKVFLECVQDMDHENMFWYRQDPGLGLRLIYFSYDVKMKEKGDIPEGYSVSREKKERFSLILESASTNQTSMYLCASSPRRGVEQPQHFGDGTRLSIL.

The gene calls are TRBV6-1 and TRBJ1-1, with 9 nucleotides matching TRBD1. The V gene's germline CDR1 is MNHNS and CDR2 SASEGT. The length of the CDR3 is 14 residues. The junction had 5 bases not matched to a gene; V was cut back by 3 bases and J by 6 bases. CDR3: CASSDGQGSSEAFF. Written as DNA, the CDR3 is TGTGCCAGCAGTGATGGACAGGGGAGTTCTGAAGCTTTCTTT.

This clone was seen repeatedly, ten times or more. J is TRBJ1-3 and V is TRBV7-9, with D tentatively TRBD1 (6 bases). CDR3 length: 15 amino acids. Germline assignment: CDR1 SEHNR and CDR2 FQNEAQ (reference sequence). Between the trimmed V and J ends, which lost 5 bases and 4 bases, there was a span of 15 bases. The CDR3 protein is CASSQRTGSGNTIYF. DNA for the CDR3: TGTGCCAGCAGCCAACGAACAGGGTCAGGAAACACCATATATTTT.

The rearrangement links TRBV28 to TRBJ2-7, with TRBD2 identical over 7 bases. The CDR3 runs 15 residues. After removal of 5 bases from V and 7 bases from J, the junction contained 14 bases not matched to a gene. Germline CDR1 MDHEN, CDR2 SYDVKM. CDR3 nucleotide sequence: TGTGCCAGCAGTCTAGACGGGCAGGGAGCGGGAGAGCAGTACTTC. It is translated as CASSLDGQGAGEQYF. The whole variable domain, remainder taken from reference TRBV28 and TRBJ2-7, is DVKVTQSSRYLVKRTGEKVFLECVQDMDHENMFWYRQDPGLGLRLIYFSYDVKMKEKGDIPEGYSVSREKKERFSLILESASTNQTSMYLCASSLDGQGAGEQYFGPGTRLTVT.